Below, one TCR beta chain is given with its context. This specimen belongs to a study of control samples from healthy donors and cancer patients. The data were produced by immunoSEQ multiplex PCR, yet TCRdb's version contains in-frame clones alone and is incomplete. The sample comprises approximately 170,000 clones, about 90% of which are singletons, and roughly 0.7% rests with the top ten. This CDR3 comprises 15 residues. With V trimmed by 6 bases and J by 4 bases, 10 bases remained unmatched. Germline V lookup: CDR1 MNHEY, CDR2 SVGEGT. Material: blood. The clonotype was recovered from a woman younger than 45 in good health. The V gene is TRBV6-2 or TRBV6-3, the J gene TRBJ1-2; 8 bases map to TRBD1. CDR3 DNA sequence: TGTGCCAGCAGCAACACCCACGGGACAGGCTATGGCTACACCTTC. It encodes CASSNTHGTGYGYTF.